This T cell receptor beta chain was identified in a study of OX40 agonist ivuxolimab in advanced cancers. Study-level information: Anti-PD-1, anti-PD-L1 or anti-CTLA-4 therapy given earlier was allowed, and approximately 40% had some.

In this sample, this clone turned up once. Antigen unknown. Study-wide results and caveats: On average, a greater number of expanded clones characterised CD8+ T cells relative to CD4+. Clonal expansion was seen in CD4+ and CD8+ blood T cells by week 6 at 0.1 to 3.0 mg/kg.

Repertoires were generated with immunoSEQ multiplex PCR, while TCRdb's copy carries only in-frame clones and drops some. Of about 69,000 clones listed, 80% are singletons. Patients were ineligible given autoimmune disease history or systemic immunosuppression. V was pared by 11 bases and J by 6 bases, with 11 bases between. Looked up from germline, CDR1 is SNHLY and CDR2 is FYNNEI. The CDR3 extends over 12 amino acids. This TCR was sampled from an adult with an advanced solid tumor such as melanoma, head and neck, liver or kidney cancer. This chain joins TRBV2 and TRBJ1-6; D is perhaps TRBD1 (6 bases). The sequenced sample was CD4+ or CD8+ T cells sorted from blood, obtained in a trial of the OX40 agonist ivuxolimab. CDR3 bases: TGTGCCGGAGGACAGACTAATTCACCCCTCCACTTT. This sequence encodes CAGGQTNSPLHF.